This section outlines one T cell receptor beta chain sequence together with its context. Original analysis: Amplification with reference gene primers provided the estimates of nucleated cell counts. Some clones are missing from TCRdb's copy, which holds only in-frame ones; the method was immunoSEQ multiplex PCR. V, J and clone size were drawn from that table, and D and trimming were deduced from the DNA. Of tens of thousands of clones in the sample, 75% to 90% were seen once. This entry belongs to a study of blood T cell repertoires in COVID-19. Study overall: From T cells, B-cell-depleted T cells, or PBMCs came the material, which was cDNA or gDNA.

Trimming shortened V by 2 bases and J by 4 bases, and 14 bases separated the two germline ends. Germline-derived CDR1 and CDR2 are MDHEN and SYDVKM. The CDR3 consists of 15 residues. This receptor was obtained from a man aged 55-75 years with COVID-19, enrolled during active disease. J is TRBJ2-5 and V is TRBV28; D possibly corresponds to TRBD1 (6 bases). Sequenced input: peripheral blood. The CDR3 bases are TGTGCCAGCAGTTTAGTTTACAGGGTAGGAGAGACCCAGTACTTC. This codes for CASSLVYRVGETQYF.